Listed below are T cell receptor beta chains from one sample, sequenced in a study of cytomegalovirus exposure and HLA in healthy donors. Using immunoSEQ multiplex PCR, the repertoire was profiled, and TCRdb retains in-frame clones only, with some absent. Of 150,000 or so clones listed, over 60% are singletons. The sequencing sample was made of PBMCs. These receptors were obtained from a man between 40 and 49 years old in good health and CMV-seropositive. CDR3s include the opening cysteine and the closing phenylalanine or tryptophan. The order of the fields is clone size, J gene, V gene, D gene, CDR3 DNA, CDR3 protein. The D gene is left open where the match is weak. Not all rows give a size; the values are once, few, many and, for expanded clones, a class.

abundance: -; j_gene: TRBJ2-1; v_gene: TRBV9; d_gene: TRBD2; CDR3nt: TGTGCCAGCAACCACGGCGGGGGTACCTACAATGAGCAGTTCTTC; CDR3aa: CASNHGGGTYNEQFF
abundance: -; j_gene: TRBJ1-2; v_gene: TRBV27; d_gene: TRBD1; CDR3nt: TGTGCCAGCAGTTTAAAGGGGGCGCTGAGGGGCTACACCTTC; CDR3aa: CASSLKGALRGYTF
abundance: -; j_gene: TRBJ1-4; v_gene: TRBV5-5; d_gene: -; CDR3nt: TGTGCCAGCAGCTTGGATCCGCGGATTAATGAAAAACTGTTTTTT; CDR3aa: CASSLDPRINEKLFF
abundance: -; j_gene: TRBJ2-3; v_gene: TRBV7-9; d_gene: -; CDR3nt: TGTGCCAGCAGCTCTGGTGGGGCCAGCACAGATACGCAGTATTTT; CDR3aa: CASSSGGASTDTQYF
abundance: -; j_gene: TRBJ1-1; v_gene: TRBV11-2; d_gene: -; CDR3nt: TGTGCCAGCCAGGGGAACACTGAAGCTTTCTTT; CDR3aa: CASQGNTEAFF
abundance: few; j_gene: TRBJ2-2; v_gene: TRBV12-5; d_gene: TRBD2; CDR3nt: TGTGCTAGTGGTTTGTCCCAAGCGGGACTAGCGGGATTGAACACCGGGGAGCTGTTTTTT; CDR3aa: CASGLSQAGLAGLNTGELFF
abundance: -; j_gene: TRBJ2-3; v_gene: TRBV12-2; d_gene: -; CDR3nt: TGTGCAAGTCGTGAACAGGGCGATGTTGGATGGGATACGCAGTATTTT; CDR3aa: CASREQGDVGWDTQYF
abundance: -; j_gene: TRBJ2-7; v_gene: TRBV9; d_gene: TRBD2; CDR3nt: TGTGCCAGCAGCTTCGGACTAGCGGAGCCCTACGAGCAGTACTTC; CDR3aa: CASSFGLAEPYEQYF
abundance: -; j_gene: TRBJ2-1; v_gene: TRBV19; d_gene: TRBD2; CDR3nt: TGTGCCAGTAGTACTCCCGGACTAGGGTCCCTCTTC; CDR3aa: CASSTPGLGSLF
abundance: few; j_gene: TRBJ2-5; v_gene: TRBV23-1; d_gene: -; CDR3nt: TGCGCCAGCAGTCAAGTGGTTGGGCCCCGGTACTTC; CDR3aa: CASSQVVGPRYF
abundance: -; j_gene: TRBJ2-4; v_gene: TRBV28; d_gene: -; CDR3nt: TGTGCCAGCAGCCTGGGGGGTATGATTGCCAAAAACATTCAGTACTTC; CDR3aa: CASSLGGMIAKNIQYF
abundance: -; j_gene: TRBJ2-7; v_gene: TRBV11-2; d_gene: TRBD2; CDR3nt: TGTGCCAGCAGTCGGACTAGCGGGACCCTCTCCTACGAGCAGTACTTC; CDR3aa: CASSRTSGTLSYEQYF
abundance: -; j_gene: TRBJ2-6; v_gene: TRBV5-1; d_gene: TRBD1; CDR3nt: TGCGCCAGCAGCACGGGACAGTCTGGGGCCAACGGCCTGACTTTC; CDR3aa: CASSTGQSGANGLTF
abundance: few; j_gene: TRBJ2-5; v_gene: TRBV4-2; d_gene: -; CDR3nt: TGTGCCAGCAGCCGCCAGGGGGGCGACTTCCAAGAGACCCAGTACTTC; CDR3aa: CASSRQGGDFQETQYF
abundance: -; j_gene: TRBJ1-5; v_gene: TRBV6-6; d_gene: -; CDR3nt: TGTGCCAGCAGGCCCCGACAGAGCAATCAGCCCCAGCATTTT; CDR3aa: CASRPRQSNQPQHF
abundance: -; j_gene: TRBJ1-5; v_gene: TRBV28; d_gene: -; CDR3nt: TGTGCCAGCAGTTTTGGCGGGAGGACAAATCAGCCCCAGCATTTT; CDR3aa: CASSFGGRTNQPQHF
abundance: -; j_gene: TRBJ2-3; v_gene: TRBV5-1; d_gene: TRBD1; CDR3nt: TGCGCCAGCAAGACAGGGGGGAGCACAGATACGCAGTATTTT; CDR3aa: CASKTGGSTDTQYF
abundance: -; j_gene: TRBJ1-4; v_gene: TRBV6-5; d_gene: TRBD1; CDR3nt: TGTGCCAGCACCCAACAGGGGAAGGGAAAACTGTTTTTT; CDR3aa: CASTQQGKGKLFF
abundance: -; j_gene: TRBJ2-1; v_gene: TRBV6-5; d_gene: TRBD2; CDR3nt: TGTGCCAGCAGCCCTTTTAGCGGGCTTTACAATGGGCAGTTCTTC; CDR3aa: CASSPFSGLYNGQFF
abundance: -; j_gene: TRBJ2-5; v_gene: TRBV19; d_gene: TRBD2; CDR3nt: TGTGCCAGTAGCCCTCGAAGGACTAGCGGGATTAGGGAAGAGACCCAGTACTTC; CDR3aa: CASSPRRTSGIREETQYF
abundance: -; j_gene: TRBJ1-1; v_gene: TRBV29-1; d_gene: TRBD1; CDR3nt: TGCAGCGTCCAGTTCGGACAGGGCACTGAAGCTTTCTTT; CDR3aa: CSVQFGQGTEAFF
abundance: -; j_gene: TRBJ2-7; v_gene: TRBV6-6; d_gene: -; CDR3nt: TGTGCCAGCAGCCCCCCATCCTACGAGCAGTACTTC; CDR3aa: CASSPPSYEQYF
abundance: -; j_gene: TRBJ2-6; v_gene: TRBV6-6; d_gene: -; CDR3nt: TGTGCCAGCAGATACGGAGGATCTGGGGCCAACGTCCTGACTTTC; CDR3aa: CASRYGGSGANVLTF
abundance: -; j_gene: TRBJ2-2; v_gene: TRBV4-1; d_gene: -; CDR3nt: TGCGCCAGCAGCCAAGATATGCGACAGGCTCCCGGGGAGCTGTTTTTT; CDR3aa: CASSQDMRQAPGELFF
abundance: -; j_gene: TRBJ1-3; v_gene: TRBV5-1; d_gene: TRBD1; CDR3nt: TGCGCCAGCAGCCCAAGGACAGGGCAGGGCTCTGGAAACACCATATATTTT; CDR3aa: CASSPRTGQGSGNTIYF
abundance: -; j_gene: TRBJ1-2; v_gene: TRBV7-9; d_gene: -; CDR3nt: TGTGCCAGCAGCTTAGATGGCGCAGGGCGCGGCTACACCTTC; CDR3aa: CASSLDGAGRGYTF
abundance: -; j_gene: TRBJ2-2; v_gene: TRBV2; d_gene: -; CDR3nt: TGTGCCAGCAGTGACCCCACCCTAGGGGAGCTGTTTTTT; CDR3aa: CASSDPTLGELFF
abundance: few; j_gene: TRBJ2-1; v_gene: TRBV5-4; d_gene: -; CDR3nt: TGTGCCAGCAGCTTGAGCCACTACAATGAGCAGTTCTTC; CDR3aa: CASSLSHYNEQFF
abundance: -; j_gene: TRBJ2-7; v_gene: TRBV7-2; d_gene: -; CDR3nt: TGTGCCAGCAGCTTAGTTGGGCAGGGTCCACCCTACGAGCAGTACTTC; CDR3aa: CASSLVGQGPPYEQYF
abundance: -; j_gene: TRBJ2-2; v_gene: TRBV7-2; d_gene: -; CDR3nt: TGTGCCAGCAGCCAGGGCCTAGCGCGTCGATACGGGGAGCTGTTTTTT; CDR3aa: CASSQGLARRYGELFF
abundance: -; j_gene: TRBJ2-7; v_gene: TRBV5-4; d_gene: -; CDR3nt: TGTGCCAGCAGCTCCGCTAGCGCCGACTCCTACGAGCAGTACTTC; CDR3aa: CASSSASADSYEQYF
abundance: -; j_gene: TRBJ2-1; v_gene: TRBV4-3; d_gene: -; CDR3nt: TGCGCCAGCAGCCAAGGATTTGATAGAGGGAGCCATGAGCAGTTCTTC; CDR3aa: CASSQGFDRGSHEQFF
abundance: -; j_gene: TRBJ2-7; v_gene: TRBV7-2; d_gene: -; CDR3nt: TGTGCCAGCTCAAAGGGGTCCTACGAGCAGTACTTC; CDR3aa: CASSKGSYEQYF
abundance: many; j_gene: TRBJ1-2; v_gene: TRBV5-8; d_gene: -; CDR3nt: TGTGCCAGCAGCTTGGATGGGGCCGCAATTTTCTATGGCTACACCTTC; CDR3aa: CASSLDGAAIFYGYTF
abundance: -; j_gene: TRBJ2-7; v_gene: TRBV5-1; d_gene: TRBD1; CDR3nt: TGCGCCAGCAGCACAGGACAGGGAGCCTACGAGCAGTACTTC; CDR3aa: CASSTGQGAYEQYF
abundance: -; j_gene: TRBJ2-5; v_gene: TRBV5-1; d_gene: TRBD2; CDR3nt: TGCGCCAGCAGCTCAGGGCGGATAGCGGGGCAAGAGACCCAGTACTTC; CDR3aa: CASSSGRIAGQETQYF
abundance: few; j_gene: TRBJ2-7; v_gene: TRBV29-1; d_gene: -; CDR3nt: TGCAGCGTCGACGGTCGATCGGGCTACGAGCAGTACTTC; CDR3aa: CSVDGRSGYEQYF
abundance: -; j_gene: TRBJ2-2; v_gene: TRBV7-8; d_gene: -; CDR3nt: TGTGCCAGCAGCCCTCGAGTGAGGGTGGCCACCGGGGAGCTGTTTTTT; CDR3aa: CASSPRVRVATGELFF
abundance: -; j_gene: TRBJ2-7; v_gene: TRBV4-3; d_gene: -; CDR3nt: TGCGCCAGCAGCCAAGGTTTCACTGATTTCTACGAGCAGTACTTC; CDR3aa: CASSQGFTDFYEQYF
abundance: -; j_gene: TRBJ2-1; v_gene: TRBV7-2; d_gene: TRBD2; CDR3nt: TGTGCCAGCAGCCCGGGACTAGCCCCGCTCGATGAGCAGTTCTTC; CDR3aa: CASSPGLAPLDEQFF
abundance: -; j_gene: TRBJ1-5; v_gene: TRBV7-2; d_gene: -; CDR3nt: TGTGCCAGCAGCTTGGGGCCCGATCAGCCCCAGCATTTT; CDR3aa: CASSLGPDQPQHF
abundance: -; j_gene: TRBJ2-2; v_gene: TRBV7-6; d_gene: TRBD2; CDR3nt: TGTGCCAGCAGCTTGATTAGCGGGACGGTTCCAGGGGAGCTGTTTTTT; CDR3aa: CASSLISGTVPGELFF
abundance: -; j_gene: TRBJ2-1; v_gene: TRBV4-2; d_gene: -; CDR3nt: TGTGCCAGCAGCCACCTAAGACTAGAGAGTTACTACAATGAGCAGTTCTTC; CDR3aa: CASSHLRLESYYNEQFF
abundance: -; j_gene: TRBJ2-5; v_gene: TRBV5-4; d_gene: TRBD2; CDR3nt: TGTGCCAGCACTGCACGCGGGACTAGCAGTGAGACCCAGTACTTC; CDR3aa: CASTARGTSSETQYF